This TCR beta chain was obtained from a study of blood T cell repertoires in COVID-19. Sequenced by immunoSEQ multiplex PCR; TCRdb stores in-frame clones only, minus some. Among 400,000 or so clones listed, around 90% were seen once. The CDR3 is 13 amino acids. Germline V lookup: CDR1 SGHRS, CDR2 YFSETQ. V lost 5 bases, J lost 4 bases, and 12 bases lay in between. Each recovered donor of Cohort 3 presented with two negative PCRs, clearance, or symptom resolution. The sequence was obtained from a man between 18 and 29 years old who had recovered from COVID-19. The V gene is TRBV5-1, the J gene TRBJ1-2; D may be TRBD1 (5 bases). The sequencing sample was made of PBMCs or T cells enriched from blood (not recorded which). The CDR3 here is CASRGDLSYGYTF. The CDR3 DNA is TGCGCCAGCAGAGGGGATCTCAGCTATGGCTACACCTTC. The full variable domain, completed using reference TRBV5-1 and TRBJ1-2, is KAGVTQTPRYLIKTRGQQVTLSCSPISGHRSVSWYQQTPGQGLQFLFEYFSETQRNKGNFPGRFSGRQFSNSRSEMNVSTLELGDSALYLCASRGDLSYGYTFGSGTRLTVV.